This TCR beta chain emerged from a study of a mutant IDH1 vaccine in newly diagnosed glioma. Study summary: Of treated patients, roughly 62% were men and about 38% women, averaging about 40 years. Radiotherapy, temozolomide, or both had been given previously, and both were given to most. Findings and limits, study-wide: Pseudoprogression appeared independent of alterations in top peripheral clonotypes. A vaccine-induced immune response developed in roughly 93% of the patients.

Time point specified: baseline, week 1 (first vaccination visit). The treatment is: pre-vaccination baseline after standard-of-care therapy. J gave up 4 bases and V 1 base, and 12 bases lay outside the gene matches. CDR3 length: 18 amino acids. Germline CDR1 is SQVTM and CDR2 is ANQGSEA. On this clone itself: The antigen is unknown.

Some clones are missing from TCRdb's copy, which holds only in-frame ones; the method was immunoSEQ multiplex PCR. The table includes roughly 46,000 clones, around 86% detected once. V and J are TRBV29-1 and TRBJ2-3; 12 bases line up with TRBD1. The clonotype was recovered from a man in his forties or fifties with glioma. The sample here was PBMCs, taken from a glioma patient treated with radiotherapy, temozolomide or both. In nucleotides, the CDR3 is TGCAGCGTTGAAGGACGAGTCGGGACAGGGGGCAGGGCAGATACGCAGTATTTT. It encodes CSVEGRVGTGGRADTQYF.